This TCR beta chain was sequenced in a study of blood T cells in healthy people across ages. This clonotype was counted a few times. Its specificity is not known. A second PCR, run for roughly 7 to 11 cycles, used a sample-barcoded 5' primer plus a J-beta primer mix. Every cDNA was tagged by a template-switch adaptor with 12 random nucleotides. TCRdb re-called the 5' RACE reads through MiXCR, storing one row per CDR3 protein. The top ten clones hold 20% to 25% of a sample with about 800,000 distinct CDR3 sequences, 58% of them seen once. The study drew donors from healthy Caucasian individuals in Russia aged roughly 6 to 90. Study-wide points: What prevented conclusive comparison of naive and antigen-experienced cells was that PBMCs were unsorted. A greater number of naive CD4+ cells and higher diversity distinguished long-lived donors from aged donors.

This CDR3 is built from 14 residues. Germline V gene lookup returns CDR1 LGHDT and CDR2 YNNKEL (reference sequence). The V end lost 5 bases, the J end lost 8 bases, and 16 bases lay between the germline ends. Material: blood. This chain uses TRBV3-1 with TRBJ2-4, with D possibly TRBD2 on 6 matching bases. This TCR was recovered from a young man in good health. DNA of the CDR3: TGTGCCAGCAGCGACGGCGGGGAAAAGTACATTCAGTACTTC. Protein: CASSDGGEKYIQYF. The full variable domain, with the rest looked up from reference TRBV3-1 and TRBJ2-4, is DTAVSQTPKYLVTQMGNDKSIKCEQNLGHDTMYWYKQDSKKFLKIMFSYNNKELIINETVPNRFSPKSPDKAHLNLHINSLELGDSAVYFCASSDGGEKYIQYFGAGTRLSVL.